A single sample gave rise to the 27 T cell receptor beta chains below, sequenced in a study of T cell repertoires in cytomegalovirus infection. TCRdb independently ran MiXCR on the reads; one entry per CDR3 protein. The sample consists of roughly 230,000 distinct CDR3 sequences, about 15% of them appearing once. Specimen: CD8+ T cells from PBMCs. The receptors were sampled from a human donor in good health (CMV status not recorded). Some clones in this sample may be carry-over from other donors' samples.

The chain carries TRBV5-1 and TRBJ2-3; 9 bases are shared with TRBD1. The CDR3 length is 15 residues. The V gene's germline CDR1 is SGHRS and CDR2 YFSETQ. J lost 5 bases, V lost 3 bases, and 7 bases had no gene match. This CDR3 reads CASSSLPGQGDTQYF. The CDR3 bases are TGCGCCAGCAGCTCCTTACCGGGACAGGGAGATACGCAGTATTTT.

This clonotype was recorded many times. This chain uses TRBV12-5 with TRBJ1-3; 8 positions match TRBD1. V dropped 6 bases and J dropped 2; count of bases not matched to a gene: 3. Per germline, CDR1 LGHNT and CDR2 FRNRAP. This CDR3 spans 14 amino acids. CDR3 residues: CASGPQGAGNTIYF. The CDR3 nucleotides read TGTGCTAGTGGACCACAGGGGGCTGGAAACACCATATATTTT.

The V and J genes are TRBV7-9 and TRBJ2-5, with a weak D call TRBD1 (6 bases). CDR1 is SEHNR and CDR2 is FQNEAQ in the germline V gene (reference sequence). Trimming removed 3 bases at V and 2 bases at J, with 16 bases between. The CDR3 has 16 residues. The CDR3 here is CASSFIGQFNQETQYF. CDR3 bases: TGTGCCAGCAGCTTTATCGGACAGTTCAATCAAGAGACCCAGTACTTC.

This clonotype was seen at least ten times. The genes are TRBV12-3 or TRBV12-4 and TRBJ1-1; possible D gene TRBD1, 6 bases. V lost 6 bases to trimming and J lost 5 bases, with 16 bases between them. The CDR3 length is 14 residues. The DNA of the CDR3 is TGTGCCAGCAGACTATCTGCAGGGGTTACTGAAGCTTTCTTT. Translated: CASRLSAGVTEAFF.

This clonotype was observed many times. The chain joins TRBV7-2 to TRBJ2-1; the D gene is possibly TRBD1 (5 bases). CDR3 length: 19 residues. Trimming left V 4 bases short and J 7 bases short, with 29 bases between. The germline gives CDR1 SGHTA, CDR2 FQGNSA. The CDR3 nucleotides are TGTGCCAGCAGCTCAAGTGGCACAGGAACCCGATTCGTACATAATGAGCAGTTCTTC. This sequence encodes CASSSSGTGTRFVHNEQFF.

The V gene is TRBV29-1, the J gene TRBJ2-6, with D hard to call. This CDR3 spans 16 amino acids. With 0 bases removed from V and 2 bases from J, the gap between germline ends came to 11 bases. Germline V gene lookup returns CDR1 SQVTM and CDR2 ANQGSEA. This chain's CDR3 is CSVEDRPAPGANVLTF. In nucleotides, the CDR3 is TGCAGCGTTGAAGACCGACCTGCCCCTGGGGCCAACGTCCTGACTTTC.

This clonotype was seen more than once but under ten times. CDR3: CASSPLGGSAYEQYF. Here the CDR3 DNA reads TGTGCCAGCAGCCCCCTTGGGGGGTCAGCCTACGAGCAGTACTTC. The V gene is TRBV7-8, the J gene TRBJ2-7; a weak D match, TRBD2 (6 bases). V was shortened by 5 bases and J by 2 bases, with 16 bases between the two germline ends. Germline-derived CDR1 and CDR2 are SGHVS and FQNEAQ. This CDR3 region has 15 residues. Variable domain in full (rest from reference TRBV7-8 and TRBJ2-7): GAGVSQSPRYKVAKRGQDVALRCDPISGHVSLFWYQQALGQGPEFLTYFQNEAQLDKSGLPSDRFFAERPEGSVSTLKIQRTQQEDSAVYLCASSPLGGSAYEQYFGPGTRLTVT.

This clonotype showed up just a few times. This chain joins TRBV29-1 and TRBJ2-1; D gene ambiguous. CDR1 and CDR2 (germline): SQVTM, ANQGSEA. V lost 1 base, J lost 7 bases, and 11 bases lay in between. CDR3 size: 13 residues. CDR3 in DNA: TGCAGCGTTGAAGTTGCAGTGGGGAATGAGCAGTTCTTC. This encodes CSVEVAVGNEQFF.

This clonotype was picked up many times. The chain has TRBV6-2 or TRBV6-3 and TRBJ2-7, with D uncertain. The CDR3 spans 16 residues. V shed 0 bases and J shed 2 bases, with 14 bases lying between them. CDR1 MNHEY and CDR2 SVGEGT come from the germline V gene. The CDR3 coding sequence is TGTGCCAGCAGTTACTCGTACGGCAGGATCCCCTACGAGCAGTACTTC. Its protein is CASSYSYGRIPYEQYF.

Many counts were recorded for this clonotype. The chain has TRBV28 and TRBJ2-1, with 7 bases matching TRBD1. This CDR3 contains 15 residues. CDR1 and CDR2 from the germline V gene are MDHEN and SYDVKM. With V trimmed by 6 bases and J by 0 bases, 5 bases remained unmatched. CDR3 protein: CASRDRVSSYNEQFF. DNA for the CDR3: TGTGCCAGCAGAGACAGGGTTAGCTCCTACAATGAGCAGTTCTTC.

This clonotype was recorded many times. The V call is TRBV7-2, the J call TRBJ2-6; D not certain. V was clipped by 1 base and J by 0 bases, with 10 bases between them. Germline V gene data show CDR1 as SGHTA and CDR2 as FQGNSA. The CDR3 runs to 17 residues. CDR3 in amino acids: CASSLVGGYSGANVLTF. The DNA of the CDR3 is TGTGCCAGCAGCTTAGTAGGCGGATACTCTGGGGCCAACGTCCTGACTTTC.

The chain links TRBV28 to TRBJ2-7; D is ambiguous. Between the trimmed V and J ends, which lost 6 bases and 4 bases, there was a span of 7 bases. Per germline, CDR1 MDHEN and CDR2 SYDVKM. CDR3 length equals 11 residues. CDR3 in amino acids: CASSIFYEQYF. The CDR3 nucleotides are TGTGCCAGCAGCATTTTTTACGAGCAGTACTTC.

The chain is built from TRBV6-5 and TRBJ2-1; 8 positions agree with TRBD2. Per germline, CDR1 MNHEY and CDR2 SVGAGI. The CDR3 consists of 15 residues. Germline trimming cut 6 bases from V and 2 bases from J; bases unmatched to any gene: 6. For the CDR3, the DNA is TGTGCCAGCAGCTTAGCGGGATTCCCCTACAATGAGCAGTTCTTC. Protein sequence: CASSLAGFPYNEQFF.

The chain combines TRBV7-2 with TRBJ2-7; D is perhaps TRBD2 (6 bases). The CDR3 has 15 residues. Trimming shortened V by 2 bases and J by 6 bases, and 17 bases separated the two germline ends. Germline V CDR1 and CDR2: SGHTA, FQGNSA. The CDR3 DNA sequence: TGTGCCAGCAGCTTATCAAGGGTGGGGGGATTCGAGCAGTACTTC. Its translation is CASSLSRVGGFEQYF.

This clonotype came up many times. The rearrangement uses TRBV7-8 and TRBJ1-5; 7 nucleotides line up with TRBD1. CDR3 size: 13 residues. Germline values: CDR1 SGHVS, CDR2 FQNEAQ. Trimming removed 5 bases from V and 5 bases from J; junction bases left unmatched: 3. The CDR3 protein is CASSVGGYQPQHF. CDR3 DNA: TGTGCCAGCAGCGTAGGGGGCTATCAGCCCCAGCATTTT. Together with reference TRBV7-8 and TRBJ1-5, the CDR3 gives the full variable domain: GAGVSQSPRYKVAKRGQDVALRCDPISGHVSLFWYQQALGQGPEFLTYFQNEAQLDKSGLPSDRFFAERPEGSVSTLKIQRTQQEDSAVYLCASSVGGYQPQHFGDGTRLSIL.

V and J are TRBV10-3 and TRBJ2-2; D is perhaps TRBD2 (5 bases). With 0 bases removed from V and 1 base from J, the gap between germline ends came to 15 bases. CDR1 and CDR2 from the germline V gene are ENHRY and SYGVKD. The CDR3 covers 18 residues. The CDR3 sequence is CAISESADGMKNTGELFF. The CDR3 DNA is TGTGCCATCAGTGAGTCGGCGGACGGGATGAAGAACACCGGGGAGCTGTTTTTT.

This clonotype was observed at least ten times. This rearrangement joins TRBV28 to TRBJ1-5; tentative D call: TRBD1 (5 bases). The CDR3 length is 20 residues. V was trimmed by 2 bases and J by 0 bases, leaving 23 bases between them. From germline, CDR1 is MDHEN and CDR2 SYDVKM. CDR3 sequence (DNA): TGTGCCAGCAGTTTACCACCCGGGACCCTACTAACAAATAGCAATCAGCCCCAGCATTTT. This translates into CASSLPPGTLLTNSNQPQHF.

This chain joins TRBV12-3 or TRBV12-4 and TRBJ1-5; the D is unclear. V was cut by 4 bases and J by 2 bases, with 12 bases left in between. CDR3 length: 15 amino acids. The CDR3 sequence: CASSSPGVGNQPQHF. In DNA form, the CDR3 reads TGTGCCAGCAGTTCCCCCGGGGTAGGCAATCAGCCCCAGCATTTT.

This clonotype was observed a few times. V is TRBV20-1 and J is TRBJ2-1; maybe TRBD1 (6 bases). Trimming left V 4 bases short and J 4 bases short, with 8 bases between. CDR3 size: 12 residues. CDR1 is DFQATT and CDR2 is SNEGSKA in the germline V gene (reference sequence). CDR3 DNA: TGCAGTGCTAAGGACAGTTACAATGAGCAGTTCTTC. Translating gives CSAKDSYNEQFF.

The J gene is TRBJ1-1, the V gene TRBV10-2; D remains ambiguous. Germline values: CDR1 WSHSY, CDR2 SAAADI. Trimming shortened V by 3 bases and J by 0 bases, and 8 bases separated the two germline ends. The CDR3 spans 14 residues. The CDR3 sequence is CASSELRMNTEAFF. The CDR3 nucleotides are TGCGCCAGCAGTGAATTAAGGATGAACACTGAAGCTTTCTTT.

This clonotype showed up many times. This chain joins TRBV7-6 and TRBJ2-3, with D perhaps being TRBD1 or TRBD2 (7 bases each). Germline V gene lookup returns CDR1 SGHVS and CDR2 FNYEAQ. With 11 bases removed from V and 2 bases from J, the gap between germline ends came to 17 bases. The CDR3 runs 14 residues. This chain's CDR3 is CAVAAGGATDTQYF. The CDR3 DNA sequence: TGTGCCGTCGCAGCAGGGGGGGCCACAGATACGCAGTATTTT. Full variable domain (missing parts from reference TRBV7-6 and TRBJ2-3): GAGVSQSPRYKVTKRGQDVALRCDPISGHVSLYWYRQALGQGPEFLTYFNYEAQQDKSGLPNDRFSAERPEGSISTLTIQRTEQRDSAMYRCAVAAGGATDTQYFGPGTRLTVL.

This clonotype was recorded many times. CDR3 coding DNA: TGTGCCAGCACCACGGAACAAGGACAGACGGTTGAGACCTTC. Its translation is CASTTEQGQTVETF. The gene calls are TRBV6-2 or TRBV6-3 and TRBJ1-2; maybe TRBD1 (6 bases). The germline V gene encodes CDR1 MNHEY and CDR2 SVGEGT. Deletions cut 7 bases from V and 14 bases from J, with 26 bases between. The CDR3 extends over 14 amino acids.

The V call is TRBV29-1, the J call TRBJ1-2; 8 bases match TRBD1. Germline loops: CDR1 SQVTM, CDR2 ANQGSEA. Trimming removed 7 bases from V and 4 bases from J; junction bases left unmatched: 2. The CDR3 has 11 residues. The CDR3 region has the DNA TGCAGCGACGGACAGGGCTATGGCTACACCTTC. This codes for CSDGQGYGYTF.

The V call is TRBV2, the J call TRBJ1-2, with 8 bases that match TRBD1. This CDR3 region has 17 residues. V lost 10 bases and J lost 0; bases outside the gene matches: 16. Germline values: CDR1 SNHLY, CDR2 FYNNEI. CDR3 protein: CANISQTGEEPNYGYTF. The CDR3 bases are TGTGCCAACATTTCACAGACAGGGGAAGAGCCTAACTATGGCTACACCTTC.

This clonotype was recorded at least ten times. J is TRBJ2-5 and V is TRBV7-9, with 7 nucleotides matching TRBD1. Trimming removed 5 bases from V and 1 base from J; junction bases left unmatched: 7. Per the germline V gene, CDR1 is SEHNR and CDR2 is FQNEAQ (reference sequence). CDR3 length: 15 amino acids. This CDR3 reads CASSPADRVQETQYF. CDR3 DNA: TGTGCCAGCAGCCCCGCCGACAGGGTCCAAGAGACCCAGTACTTC. Full variable domain (outside the CDR3, taken from reference TRBV7-9 and TRBJ2-5): DTGVSQNPRHKITKRGQNVTFRCDPISEHNRLYWYRQTLGQGPEFLTYFQNEAQLEKSRLLSDRFSAERPKGSFSTLEIQRTEQGDSAMYLCASSPADRVQETQYFGPGTRLLVL.

The chain couples TRBV19 to TRBJ1-6; D uncertain. Germline CDR1 LNHDA, CDR2 SQIVND (reference sequence). V lost 4 bases to trimming and J lost 9 bases, with 13 bases between them. The CDR3 has 14 amino acids. Here the CDR3 reads CASSTGDWSSPLHF. DNA of the CDR3: TGTGCCAGTAGTACCGGGGATTGGAGTTCACCCCTCCACTTT.

This chain joins TRBV25-1 and TRBJ1-4; maybe TRBD1 (6 bases). The V end was cut by 0 bases, the J end by 3 bases, with 11 bases between. This CDR3 is 16 amino acids long. Germline assignment: CDR1 MGHDK and CDR2 SYGVNS. The DNA of the CDR3 is TGTGCCAGCAGTGAATACAGGGGAGAATCTAATGAAAAACTGTTTTTT. The encoded protein is CASSEYRGESNEKLFF.